In this sample, the clone carrying this T cell receptor (beta chain) turned up once. What it recognizes is unknown. The source of the sample is a study of blood T cells in healthy people across ages. Notes on the study in general: Donor CMV status was unknown, possibly confounding expanded clonotype changes. Both naive CD4+ cell counts and diversity were greater in long-lived donors than in aged donors.

A second PCR of roughly 7 to 11 cycles used a sample-barcoded 5' primer and a J-beta primer mix. TCRdb re-called the 5' RACE reads with MiXCR, one entry per CDR3 protein. The sample shows hundreds of thousands of distinct CDR3 sequences, about 48% of them seen only once. RNA extraction gave at least 5 micrograms of total RNA per sample. Germline CDR1 reads LGHDT; CDR2 reads YNNKEL (reference sequence). Deletions cut 0 bases from V and 6 bases from J, with 9 bases between. CDR3 length: 14 amino acids. The TCR comes from a man under 40 in good health. The rearrangement links TRBV3-1 to TRBJ1-5; tentatively, D is TRBD1 (5 bases). The specimen sequenced was blood. Here the CDR3 reads CASSQEGQTQPQHF. The DNA of the CDR3 is TGTGCCAGCAGCCAAGAGGGGCAGACTCAGCCCCAGCATTTT.